The next 5 T cell receptor beta chains were all read from a single sample in a study of beta chain features in type 1 diabetes. Broader study findings: Shortening that was moderate but significant affected the TCRB CDR3s of Type 1 diabetes patients in all four CD4+ subsets.

Their antigens are not known. All of the isolated RNA was reverse transcribed, so expressed TCRB transcripts were sequenced. This table comes from immunoSEQ multiplex PCR, and its TCRdb copy is limited to in-frame clones, with some not included. The sample holds hundreds of thousands of clones; roughly a tenth are singletons and the top ten take around 0.015%. Specimen: naive CD4+ T cells from blood. The origin of the receptors is a man younger than 45 with type 1 diabetes.

This chain uses TRBV4-2 with TRBJ1-5, with 8 bases aligning to TRBD1. CDR1 is LGHNA, CDR2 YNFKEQ, per germline. The CDR3 is made up of 18 amino acids. With 4 bases clipped from V and 5 bases from J, the junction kept 16 bases outside the gene matches. CDR3 bases: TGTGCCAGCAGCCCAAGATACTACCCGGACAGGGATTATCAGCCCCAGCATTTT. Protein: CASSPRYYPDRDYQPQHF.

The J gene is TRBJ1-4, the V gene TRBV9; tentative D call: TRBD1 (6 bases). Germline CDR1 and CDR2: SGDLS and YYNGEE. The CDR3 consists of 15 residues. The CDR3: CAPSGGAGTNEKLFF. The CDR3 nucleotides read TGTGCTCCCTCTGGGGGGGCAGGAACTAATGAAAAACTGTTTTTT.

This clone was found a few times. This chain links TRBV5-6 with TRBJ1-5; no definite D call. The CDR3 runs 12 residues. The V end lost 2 bases, the J end lost 9 bases, and 9 bases lay between the germline ends. Looked up from germline, CDR1 is SGHDT and CDR2 is YYEEEE. The CDR3 nucleotides are TGTGCCAGCAGCTTCGGTGCTCGGCCCCAGCATTTT. This gives the protein CASSFGARPQHF. The full variable domain, rest sourced from reference TRBV5-6 and TRBJ1-5, is DAGVTQSPTHLIKTRGQQVTLRCSPKSGHDTVSWYQQALGQGPQFIFQYYEEEERQRGNFPDRFSGHQFPNYSSELNVNALLLGDSALYLCASSFGARPQHFGDGTRLSIL.

The chain couples TRBV4-1 to TRBJ1-5; D is perhaps TRBD1 (5 bases). There are 17 residues in the CDR3. Germline lookup yields CDR1 MGHRA and CDR2 YSYEKL. V was clipped by 0 bases and J by 7 bases, with 19 bases between them. The CDR3 DNA is TGCGCCAGCAGCCAAGATTTCAGGGTTTATAGTGGGCAGCCCCAGCATTTT. As protein: CASSQDFRVYSGQPQHF.

The table lists this clone with a few counts. The V and J genes are TRBV6-5 and TRBJ2-7, with D hard to call. The germline CDR1 and CDR2 sequences are MNHEY and SVGAGI. Trimming cost V 1 base and J 0 bases, with 10 bases left between them. The CDR3 totals 15 residues. CDR3 DNA: TGTGCCAGCAGTTACTGGGCAGTCAGCTCCTACGAGCAGTACTTC. This codes for CASSYWAVSSYEQYF.